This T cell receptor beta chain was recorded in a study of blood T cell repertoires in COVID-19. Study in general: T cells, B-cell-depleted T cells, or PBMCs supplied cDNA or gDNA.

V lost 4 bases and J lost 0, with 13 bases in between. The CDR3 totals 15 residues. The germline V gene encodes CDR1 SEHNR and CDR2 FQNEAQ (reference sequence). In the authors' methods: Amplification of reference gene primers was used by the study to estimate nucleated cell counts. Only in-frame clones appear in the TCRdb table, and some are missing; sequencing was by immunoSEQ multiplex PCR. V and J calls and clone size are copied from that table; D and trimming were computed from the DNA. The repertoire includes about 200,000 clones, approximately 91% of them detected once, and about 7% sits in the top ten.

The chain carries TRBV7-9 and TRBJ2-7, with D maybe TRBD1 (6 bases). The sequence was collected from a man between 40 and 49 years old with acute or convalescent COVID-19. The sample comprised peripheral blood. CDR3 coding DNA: TGTGCCAGCAGCTCATACAGGGAGATCTCCTACGAGCAGTACTTC. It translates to CASSSYREISYEQYF. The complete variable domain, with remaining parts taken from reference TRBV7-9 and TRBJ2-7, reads DTGVSQNPRHKITKRGQNVTFRCDPISEHNRLYWYRQTLGQGPEFLTYFQNEAQLEKSRLLSDRFSAERPKGSFSTLEIQRTEQGDSAMYLCASSSYREISYEQYFGPGTRLTVT.